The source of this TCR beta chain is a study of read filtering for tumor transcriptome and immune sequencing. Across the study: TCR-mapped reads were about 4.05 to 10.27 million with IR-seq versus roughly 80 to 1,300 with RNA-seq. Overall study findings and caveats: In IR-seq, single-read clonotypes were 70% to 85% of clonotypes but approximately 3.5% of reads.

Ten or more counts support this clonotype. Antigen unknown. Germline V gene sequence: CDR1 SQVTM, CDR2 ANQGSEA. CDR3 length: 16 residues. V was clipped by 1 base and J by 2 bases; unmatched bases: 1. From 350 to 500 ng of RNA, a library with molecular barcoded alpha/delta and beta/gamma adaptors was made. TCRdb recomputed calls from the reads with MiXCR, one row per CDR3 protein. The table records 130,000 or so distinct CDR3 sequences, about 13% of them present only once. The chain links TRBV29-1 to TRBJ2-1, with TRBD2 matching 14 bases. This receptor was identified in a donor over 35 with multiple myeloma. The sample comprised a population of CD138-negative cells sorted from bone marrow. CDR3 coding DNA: TGCAGCGTTGAAGGACTAGCGGGAGGGACCTACAATGAGCAGTTCTTC. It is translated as CSVEGLAGGTYNEQFF.